This T cell receptor (beta chain) was sequenced in a study of blood T cell repertoires in COVID-19. In its sample, this clone was seen once. Here immunoSEQ multiplex PCR was the method, and the copy in TCRdb shows in-frame clones only, minus some. The table records tens of thousands of clones, roughly nine tenths of them present only once. Trimming removed 6 bases from V and 3 bases from J, with 12 bases in between. CDR3 length: 14 amino acids. Germline CDR1 and CDR2: MNHEY and SVGAGI. Sequencing input: peripheral blood. The receptor's source is a woman at least 80 years old with acute or convalescent COVID-19. The J gene is TRBJ2-4, the V gene TRBV6-5; possible D gene TRBD1, 5 bases. CDR3 residues: CASSAYDSKNIQYF. The CDR3 DNA is TGTGCCAGCAGCGCTTACGACAGCAAAAACATTCAGTACTTC.